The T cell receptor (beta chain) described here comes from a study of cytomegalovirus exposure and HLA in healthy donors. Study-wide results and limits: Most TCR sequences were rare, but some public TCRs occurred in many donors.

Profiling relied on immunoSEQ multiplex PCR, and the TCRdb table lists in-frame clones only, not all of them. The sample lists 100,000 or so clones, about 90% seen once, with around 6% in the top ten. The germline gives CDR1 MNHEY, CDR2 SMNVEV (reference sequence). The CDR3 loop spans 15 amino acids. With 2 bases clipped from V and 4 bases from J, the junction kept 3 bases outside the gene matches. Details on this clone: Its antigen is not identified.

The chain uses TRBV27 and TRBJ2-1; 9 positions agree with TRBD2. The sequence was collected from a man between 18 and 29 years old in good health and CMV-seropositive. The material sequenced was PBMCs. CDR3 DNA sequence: TGTGCCAGCAGTTTAGCGGGAGGGCCTTACAATGAGCAGTTCTTC. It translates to CASSLAGGPYNEQFF.